Listed below are T cell receptor beta chains from one sample, sequenced in a study of blood T cells in healthy people across ages. Each CDR3 protein gets one entry after TCRdb re-called the 5' RACE reads with MiXCR. Among 1.5 million to 2 million distinct CDR3 sequences listed, approximately 39% were seen once. Specimen: blood. These receptor sequences come from a human donor in good health. Each CDR3 is given with its conserved first and last residue. Each record gives: D gene, J gene, V gene, clone size, CDR3 protein, CDR3 DNA. The D gene is left open where the match is weak. Size tells how often a clone was seen (once, few, many) or the class of an expanded clone, and some rows leave it out.

d_gene: TRBD2
j_gene: TRBJ2-7
v_gene: TRBV27
abundance: NA
CDR3aa: CASSLPGLAVNEQYF
CDR3nt: TGTGCCAGCAGTTTACCGGGACTAGCTGTCAACGAGCAGTACTTC

d_gene: TRBD2
j_gene: TRBJ2-1
v_gene: TRBV20-1
abundance: few
CDR3aa: CSALRTSRIYNEQFF
CDR3nt: TGCAGTGCTCTAAGGACTAGCCGAATTTACAATGAGCAGTTCTTC

d_gene: TRBD1
j_gene: TRBJ1-2
v_gene: TRBV24-1
abundance: NA
CDR3aa: CATSAGQNYGYTF
CDR3nt: TGTGCCACCAGCGCGGGACAGAACTATGGCTACACCTTC

d_gene: TRBD1
j_gene: TRBJ2-1
v_gene: TRBV7-2
abundance: few
CDR3aa: CASSSRRQGHEQFF
CDR3nt: TGTGCCAGCAGCTCCCGACGACAGGGGCATGAGCAGTTCTTC

d_gene: NA
j_gene: TRBJ2-5
v_gene: TRBV7-2
abundance: few
CDR3aa: CASSQDGWETQYF
CDR3nt: TGTGCCAGCAGCCAGGATGGGTGGGAGACCCAGTACTTC

d_gene: NA
j_gene: TRBJ2-5
v_gene: TRBV10-3
abundance: few
CDR3aa: CAISEGKTQYF
CDR3nt: TGTGCCATCAGTGAGGGAAAGACCCAGTACTTC

d_gene: NA
j_gene: TRBJ1-5
v_gene: TRBV7-9
abundance: NA
CDR3aa: CASSPGPKPQPQHF
CDR3nt: TGTGCCAGCAGCCCGGGCCCGAAGCCTCAGCCCCAGCATTTT

d_gene: NA
j_gene: TRBJ2-7
v_gene: TRBV25-1
abundance: NA
CDR3aa: CASSEGRTEQYF
CDR3nt: TGTGCCAGCAGTGAAGGCCGTACCGAGCAGTACTTC

d_gene: NA
j_gene: TRBJ2-1
v_gene: TRBV9
abundance: NA
CDR3aa: CASSLGPGEANEQFF
CDR3nt: TGTGCCAGCAGCTTAGGCCCGGGGGAAGCAAATGAGCAGTTCTTC

d_gene: NA
j_gene: TRBJ1-6
v_gene: TRBV27
abundance: NA
CDR3aa: CANRPVNSPLHF
CDR3nt: TGTGCCAACAGACCGGTCAATTCACCCCTCCACTTT

d_gene: NA
j_gene: TRBJ2-1
v_gene: TRBV7-2
abundance: few
CDR3aa: CASSQEVTYNEQFF
CDR3nt: TGTGCCAGCAGCCAGGAGGTTACCTACAATGAGCAGTTCTTC

d_gene: TRBD2
j_gene: TRBJ2-3
v_gene: TRBV4-3
abundance: NA
CDR3aa: CASSPGLAGGPEKNTDTQYF
CDR3nt: TGCGCCAGCAGCCCGGGACTAGCGGGGGGGCCCGAAAAGAACACAGATACGCAGTATTTT

d_gene: NA
j_gene: TRBJ2-1
v_gene: TRBV7-3
abundance: NA
CDR3aa: CASSKGGGGYNEQFF
CDR3nt: TGTGCCAGCAGCAAAGGGGGGGGTGGGTACAATGAGCAGTTCTTC

d_gene: TRBD2
j_gene: TRBJ2-7
v_gene: TRBV20-1
abundance: few
CDR3aa: CSARAGGMNEQYF
CDR3nt: TGCAGTGCTCGAGCGGGGGGGATGAACGAGCAGTACTTC

d_gene: TRBD2
j_gene: TRBJ2-5
v_gene: TRBV20-1
abundance: NA
CDR3aa: CSGRLAEETQYF
CDR3nt: TGCAGTGGTCGACTAGCGGAAGAGACCCAGTACTTC

d_gene: NA
j_gene: TRBJ2-1
v_gene: TRBV20-1
abundance: NA
CDR3aa: CSASFGTSYNEQFF
CDR3nt: TGCAGTGCTAGTTTCGGGACATCCTACAATGAGCAGTTCTTC

d_gene: TRBD1
j_gene: TRBJ2-3
v_gene: TRBV9
abundance: NA
CDR3aa: CASSVGTGAYTDTQYF
CDR3nt: TGTGCCAGCAGCGTCGGGACAGGGGCCTACACAGATACGCAGTATTTT

d_gene: NA
j_gene: TRBJ2-5
v_gene: TRBV5-1
abundance: NA
CDR3aa: CASSLRWGFQETQYF
CDR3nt: TGCGCCAGCAGCTTGAGGTGGGGATTTCAAGAGACCCAGTACTTC

d_gene: NA
j_gene: TRBJ1-1
v_gene: TRBV5-1
abundance: NA
CDR3aa: CASTRLSNTEAFF
CDR3nt: TGCGCCAGCACGAGGCTCTCGAACACTGAAGCTTTCTTT

d_gene: NA
j_gene: TRBJ1-2
v_gene: TRBV5-5
abundance: NA
CDR3aa: CASSWAGGASDGYTF
CDR3nt: TGTGCCAGCAGCTGGGCCGGTGGGGCCAGCGACGGCTACACCTTC

d_gene: NA
j_gene: TRBJ2-4
v_gene: TRBV3-1
abundance: NA
CDR3aa: CASSQDRSRVAKNIQYF
CDR3nt: TGTGCCAGCAGCCAAGATCGGTCCAGGGTGGCCAAAAACATTCAGTACTTC

d_gene: NA
j_gene: TRBJ2-3
v_gene: TRBV29-1
abundance: NA
CDR3aa: CSVAGRDTQYF
CDR3nt: TGCAGCGTTGCCGGCCGGGATACGCAGTATTTT

d_gene: NA
j_gene: TRBJ1-1
v_gene: TRBV12-3/TRBV12-4
abundance: many
CDR3aa: CASSEGLRNTEAFF
CDR3nt: TGTGCCAGCAGTGAGGGACTTCGGAACACTGAAGCTTTCTTT

d_gene: NA
j_gene: TRBJ1-2
v_gene: TRBV4-3
abundance: few
CDR3aa: CASSRATGASYTF
CDR3nt: TGCGCCAGCAGCCGAGCGACAGGTGCAAGCTACACCTTC

d_gene: TRBD2
j_gene: TRBJ2-5
v_gene: TRBV24-1
abundance: NA
CDR3aa: CATSDSSLAGEGETQYF
CDR3nt: TGTGCCACCAGTGATTCCTCGTTAGCGGGGGAGGGAGAGACCCAGTACTTC

d_gene: NA
j_gene: TRBJ1-1
v_gene: TRBV20-1
abundance: few
CDR3aa: CSARGSWNTEAFF
CDR3nt: TGCAGTGCTAGAGGCAGCTGGAACACTGAAGCTTTCTTT

d_gene: TRBD1
j_gene: TRBJ2-7
v_gene: TRBV12-3/TRBV12-4
abundance: few
CDR3aa: CASSSGQGQSYEQYF
CDR3nt: TGTGCCAGCAGCTCAGGACAGGGACAATCCTACGAGCAGTACTTC

d_gene: NA
j_gene: TRBJ1-4
v_gene: TRBV7-2
abundance: NA
CDR3aa: CASSLRGNTNEKLFF
CDR3nt: TGTGCCAGCAGCTTGAGGGGGAACACGAATGAAAAACTGTTTTTT

d_gene: TRBD1
j_gene: TRBJ1-2
v_gene: TRBV4-3
abundance: NA
CDR3aa: CASSRLTGQGDYGYTF
CDR3nt: TGCGCCAGCAGCCGCCTCACGGGACAGGGAGACTATGGCTACACCTTC

d_gene: NA
j_gene: TRBJ1-1
v_gene: TRBV20-1
abundance: NA
CDR3aa: CSAREWSIPRGPAFF
CDR3nt: TGCAGTGCTAGAGAATGGTCTATTCCGAGGGGACCAGCTTTCTTT

d_gene: NA
j_gene: TRBJ1-6
v_gene: TRBV4-3
abundance: NA
CDR3aa: CASSQMNGWDSPLHF
CDR3nt: TGCGCCAGCAGCCAGATGAACGGCTGGGATTCACCCCTCCACTTT

d_gene: NA
j_gene: TRBJ1-6
v_gene: TRBV27
abundance: NA
CDR3aa: CASSPGRWSYNSPLHF
CDR3nt: TGTGCCAGCAGTCCCGGGAGGTGGTCCTATAATTCACCCCTCCACTTT

d_gene: NA
j_gene: TRBJ2-5
v_gene: TRBV5-1
abundance: NA
CDR3aa: CASSLGLKEETQYF
CDR3nt: TGCGCCAGCAGTCTGGGCCTAAAGGAAGAGACCCAGTACTTC

d_gene: TRBD2
j_gene: TRBJ2-1
v_gene: TRBV5-1
abundance: NA
CDR3aa: CASSSRLAGEYNEQFF
CDR3nt: TGCGCCAGCAGTTCCAGACTAGCGGGGGAATACAATGAGCAGTTCTTC

d_gene: TRBD2
j_gene: TRBJ2-5
v_gene: TRBV12-3/TRBV12-4
abundance: few
CDR3aa: CASRVLAGGHQETQYF
CDR3nt: TGTGCCAGCAGGGTACTAGCGGGGGGGCACCAAGAGACCCAGTACTTC